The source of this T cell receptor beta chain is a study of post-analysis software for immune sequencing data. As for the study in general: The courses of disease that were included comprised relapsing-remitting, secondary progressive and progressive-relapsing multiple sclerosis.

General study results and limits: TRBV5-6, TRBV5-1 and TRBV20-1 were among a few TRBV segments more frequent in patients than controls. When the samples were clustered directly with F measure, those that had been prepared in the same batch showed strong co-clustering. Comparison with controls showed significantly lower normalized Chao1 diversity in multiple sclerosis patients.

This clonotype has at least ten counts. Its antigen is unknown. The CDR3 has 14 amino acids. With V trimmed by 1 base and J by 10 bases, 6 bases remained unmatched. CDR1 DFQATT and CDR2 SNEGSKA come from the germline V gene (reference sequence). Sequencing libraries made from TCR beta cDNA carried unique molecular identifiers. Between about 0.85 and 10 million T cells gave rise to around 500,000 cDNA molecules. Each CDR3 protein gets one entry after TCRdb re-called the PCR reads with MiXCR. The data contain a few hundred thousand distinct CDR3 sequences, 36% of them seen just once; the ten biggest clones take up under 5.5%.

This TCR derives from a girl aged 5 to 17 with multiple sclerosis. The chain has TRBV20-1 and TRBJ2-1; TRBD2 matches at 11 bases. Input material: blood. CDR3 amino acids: CSARGLAGGGEQFF. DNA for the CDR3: TGCAGTGCTAGAGGTCTAGCGGGAGGCGGGGAGCAGTTCTTC.